A single sample gave rise to the 21 T cell receptor beta chains below, sequenced in a study of blood T cell repertoires in COVID-19. Data came from immunoSEQ multiplex PCR; TCRdb stores just in-frame clones and leaves some out. Of tens of thousands of clones in the sample, 80% to 90% were seen once. Sequencing used peripheral blood. The receptors come from a human donor in a cohort sampled during active COVID-19.

This clone was observed a single time. The chain is built from TRBV28 and TRBJ2-7; TRBD1 is a possible D gene (5 bases). This CDR3 is built from 12 residues. Germline V gives CDR1 MDHEN, CDR2 SYDVKM. V was shortened by 11 bases and J by 2 bases, with 13 bases between the two germline ends. The DNA for the CDR3 is TGTGCCGCCCAGGGCATAGCCTACGAGCAGTACTTC. Its protein is CAAQGIAYEQYF. Full variable domain (rest looked up from reference TRBV28 and TRBJ2-7): DVKVTQSSRYLVKRTGEKVFLECVQDMDHENMFWYRQDPGLGLRLIYFSYDVKMKEKGDIPEGYSVSREKKERFSLILESASTNQTSMYLCAAQGIAYEQYFGPGTRLTVT.

This sequence joins TRBV6-5 and TRBJ1-5; D remains unclear. Trimming shortened V by 10 bases and J by 3 bases, and 19 bases separated the two germline ends. The CDR3 sequence is 15 residues long. Germline V lookup: CDR1 MNHEY, CDR2 SVGAGI. CDR3 nucleotides: TGTGCCACCTTTTGGGGAGGGTCGGTCAATCAGCCCCAGCATTTT. This gives the protein CATFWGGSVNQPQHF.

CDR3 amino acids: CASSRTGYSNQPQHF. The CDR3, as DNA: TGTGCCAGCAGTAGGACAGGGTATAGCAATCAGCCCCAGCATTTT. The chain uses TRBV6-5 and TRBJ1-5; 8 positions match TRBD1. The CDR3 contains 15 residues. V shed 5 bases, J shed 0 bases, and the junction held 3 bases outside the gene matches. Germline loops: CDR1 MNHEY, CDR2 SVGAGI.

The V call is TRBV5-1, the J call TRBJ1-5, with a weak D call TRBD1 (5 bases). Germline V gives CDR1 SGHRS, CDR2 YFSETQ. The CDR3 spans 14 residues. The V gene lost 2 bases and the J gene lost 3 bases, with 9 bases spanning the gap. CDR3: CASSLGVNNQPQHF. The CDR3, as DNA: TGCGCCAGCAGCTTAGGGGTAAACAATCAGCCCCAGCATTTT.

The chain joins TRBV4-2 to TRBJ2-1, with 7 nucleotides matching TRBD2. With V trimmed by 4 bases and J by 5 bases, 11 bases remained unmatched. Germline V gives CDR1 LGHNA, CDR2 YNFKEQ. This CDR3 is 16 amino acids long. DNA of the CDR3: TGTGCCAGCAGCCGCCACTTAGCGGGCCTTAACAATGAGCAGTTCTTC. Residues: CASSRHLAGLNNEQFF.

J is TRBJ2-1 and V is TRBV9; 8 nucleotides line up with TRBD2. The CDR3 is made up of 18 amino acids. The ends lost 4 bases at V and 7 bases at J; junction bases unmatched: 19. From germline, CDR1 is SGDLS and CDR2 YYNGEE. The CDR3 spells CASSPRTPPGGPRNEQFF. DNA of the CDR3: TGTGCCAGCAGCCCCCGGACGCCGCCGGGGGGGCCTCGGAATGAGCAGTTCTTC.

The V and J genes are TRBV5-1 and TRBJ1-1, with D uncertain. CDR1 is SGHRS, CDR2 YFSETQ, per germline. CDR3 length equals 14 residues. V was pared by 1 base and J by 2 bases, with 9 bases between. For the CDR3, the DNA is TGCGCCAGCAGCTTGACAGCTACTAACACTGAAGCTTTCTTT. Translating it yields CASSLTATNTEAFF.

Turning to this clone: The germline gene is not matched at one end of the junction; a read error may be the cause. This chain connects TRBV20-1 to TRBJ2-3; D uncertain. This CDR3 comprises 11 residues. CDR1 is DFQATT, CDR2 SNEGSKA, per germline (reference sequence). The CDR3 sequence is CSADTTDAQYF. The CDR3 nucleotides are TGCAGTGCCGATACCACAGATGCGCAGTATTTT.

The chain uses TRBV28 and TRBJ1-5; D might be TRBD1 (6 bases). CDR1 is MDHEN, CDR2 SYDVKM, per germline. V dropped 6 bases and J dropped 3 bases, with 15 bases sitting between them. This CDR3 has 15 amino acids. Written as DNA, the CDR3 is TGTGCCAGCAGCACAGGGCGAGGATACAATCAGCCCCAGCATTTT. Its protein is CASSTGRGYNQPQHF.

In this sample, this clone turned up once. This chain links TRBV19 with TRBJ2-6, with TRBD1 identical over 7 bases. The germline gives CDR1 LNHDA, CDR2 SQIVND (reference sequence). The V segment lost 5 bases and the J segment 3 bases; nucleotides outside the gene matches: 7. The length of the CDR3 is 16 residues. DNA for the CDR3: TGTGCCAGTAGTTACGAGGACAGGCGTGGGGCCAACGTCCTGACTTTC. Residues: CASSYEDRRGANVLTF. Drawing the rest from reference TRBV19 and TRBJ2-6, the complete variable domain is DGGITQSPKYLFRKEGQNVTLSCEQNLNHDAMYWYRQDPGQGLRLIYYSQIVNDFQKGDIAEGYSVSREKKESFPLTVTSAQKNPTAFYLCASSYEDRRGANVLTFGAGSRLTVL.

The rearrangement joins TRBV14 to TRBJ1-4; maybe TRBD1 (5 bases). V gave up 5 bases and J gave up 10 bases, with 17 bases separating them. CDR3 size: 14 residues. The germline V gene encodes CDR1 SGHDN and CDR2 FVKESK. The CDR3 DNA follows: TGTGCCAGCAGCTTGGCAGGGATTAGCGGAAAACTGTTTTTT. Amino acids: CASSLAGISGKLFF.

The V gene is TRBV27, the J gene TRBJ2-7, with 8 bases identical to TRBD1. V gave up 5 bases and J gave up 3 bases; unmatched junction bases: 6. CDR1 and CDR2 from the germline V gene are MNHEY and SMNVEV (reference sequence). The CDR3 sequence is 14 residues long. CDR3 sequence: CASSLRGRLYEQYF. The CDR3 DNA follows: TGTGCCAGCAGTCTCAGGGGGCGTCTCTACGAGCAGTACTTC.

The rearrangement links TRBV9 to TRBJ2-2, with 7 positions matching TRBD1. Germline V CDR1 and CDR2: SGDLS, YYNGEE. The CDR3 runs to 15 residues. The V segment lost 3 bases and the J segment 4 bases; nucleotides outside the gene matches: 6. CDR3 DNA: TGTGCCAGCAGCGCTTCCGGGACAGTCACCGGGGAGCTGTTTTTT. It yields the protein CASSASGTVTGELFF.

CDR3 loop: CASSAGLAGVAAYEQYF. CDR3 sequence (DNA): TGTGCCAGCAGTGCCGGACTAGCGGGAGTAGCCGCCTACGAGCAGTACTTC. V gene TRBV28 combines with J gene TRBJ2-7; 13 bases line up with TRBD2. This CDR3 is built from 17 residues. The germline gives CDR1 MDHEN, CDR2 SYDVKM. Germline trimming cut 5 bases from V and 2 bases from J; bases unmatched to any gene: 9.

The CDR3 is CASRLLLSPGLAGSYEQYF. The CDR3 DNA sequence: TGTGCCAGCAGGTTACTTTTATCCCCGGGACTAGCGGGCTCCTACGAGCAGTACTTC. The rearrangement joins TRBV28 to TRBJ2-7; TRBD2 matches at 12 bases. The CDR3 has 19 residues. Germline CDR1 is MDHEN and CDR2 is SYDVKM. V shed 6 bases, J shed 0 bases, and the junction held 15 bases outside the gene matches.

The chain is built from TRBV3-1 (or the pseudogene TRBV3-2) and TRBJ2-1; 7 bases map to TRBD2. Germline trimming cut 6 bases from V and 0 bases from J; bases unmatched to any gene: 2. The CDR3 length is 14 residues. Germline CDR1 is LGHDT and CDR2 is YNNKEL (reference sequence). CDR3 nucleotides: TGTGCCAGCAGTCCTAGCGGCTCCTACAATGAGCAGTTCTTC. Its translation: CASSPSGSYNEQFF.

The V call is TRBV9, the J call TRBJ2-7, with D possibly TRBD1 on 6 matching bases. Trimming removed 0 bases from V and 3 bases from J, with 13 bases in between. This CDR3 contains 15 residues. Germline V CDR1 and CDR2: SGDLS, YYNGEE. The CDR3 sequence: CASSVAGQGHYEQYF. The CDR3 DNA is TGTGCCAGCAGCGTAGCTGGTCAGGGGCACTACGAGCAGTACTTC. Filled out from reference TRBV9 and TRBJ2-7, the complete variable domain reads DSGVTQTPKHLITATGQRVTLRCSPRSGDLSVYWYQQSLDQGLQFLIQYYNGEERAKGNILERFSAQQFPDLHSELNLSSLELGDSALYFCASSVAGQGHYEQYFGPGTRLTVT.

This chain links TRBV7-8 with TRBJ1-6; 7 bases fit TRBD1. The germline V gene has CDR1 SGHVS and CDR2 FQNEAQ. The V gene end was trimmed by 5 bases and the J gene end by 5 bases; junction bases not matched to a gene: 9. CDR3 length: 16 amino acids. CDR3 sequence reads: CASSRFRDSNNSPLHF. CDR3 nucleotides: TGTGCCAGCAGCCGGTTCCGGGACAGCAATAATTCACCCCTCCACTTT.

The chain is built from TRBV7-8 and TRBJ1-1; D unclear. Trimming left V 5 bases short and J 6 bases short, with 7 bases between. Germline values: CDR1 SGHVS, CDR2 FQNEAQ. The CDR3 spans 11 residues. In nucleotides, the CDR3 is TGTGCCAGCAGCCCCCTCTCTGAAGCTTTCTTT. It translates to CASSPLSEAFF.

The chain is built from TRBV5-6 and TRBJ2-7; 10 nucleotides line up with TRBD2. The CDR3 has 15 residues. The ends lost 4 bases at V and 4 bases at J; junction bases unmatched: 8. CDR1 is SGHDT, CDR2 YYEEEE, per germline. CDR3 sequence (DNA): TGTGCCAGCAGCCCGACTAGCGGGTCTCTATACGAGCAGTACTTC. This codes for CASSPTSGSLYEQYF.

In this sample, this clone turned up once. The chain is built from TRBV27 and TRBJ2-7; TRBD1 matches 8 bases. This CDR3 comprises 13 residues. The ends lost 3 bases at V and 3 bases at J; junction bases unmatched: 1. Germline V gives CDR1 MNHEY, CDR2 SMNVEV (reference sequence). CDR3 in amino acids: CASSFGTGYEQYF. In DNA form, the CDR3 reads TGTGCCAGCAGTTTCGGGACAGGCTACGAGCAGTACTTC.